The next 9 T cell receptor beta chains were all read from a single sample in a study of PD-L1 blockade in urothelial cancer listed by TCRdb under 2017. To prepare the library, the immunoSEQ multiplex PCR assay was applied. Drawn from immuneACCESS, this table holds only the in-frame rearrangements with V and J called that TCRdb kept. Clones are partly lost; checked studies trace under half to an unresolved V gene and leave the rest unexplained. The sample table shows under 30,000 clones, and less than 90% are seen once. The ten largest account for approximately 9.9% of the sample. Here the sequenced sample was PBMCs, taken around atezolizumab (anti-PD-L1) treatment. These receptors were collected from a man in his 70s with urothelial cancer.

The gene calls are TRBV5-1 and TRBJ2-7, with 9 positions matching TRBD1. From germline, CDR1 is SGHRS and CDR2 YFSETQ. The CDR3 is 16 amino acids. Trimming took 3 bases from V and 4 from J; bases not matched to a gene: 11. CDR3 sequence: CASSYIGGTGKYEQYF. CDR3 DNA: TGCGCCAGCAGCTACATAGGGGGGACAGGGAAATACGAGCAGTACTTC.

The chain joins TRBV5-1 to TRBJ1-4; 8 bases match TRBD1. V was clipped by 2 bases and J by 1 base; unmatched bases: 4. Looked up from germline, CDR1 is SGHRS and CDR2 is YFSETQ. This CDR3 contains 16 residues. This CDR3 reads CASSFRGRETNEKLFF. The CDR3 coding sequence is TGCGCCAGCAGCTTCAGGGGGCGGGAAACTAATGAAAAACTGTTTTTT.

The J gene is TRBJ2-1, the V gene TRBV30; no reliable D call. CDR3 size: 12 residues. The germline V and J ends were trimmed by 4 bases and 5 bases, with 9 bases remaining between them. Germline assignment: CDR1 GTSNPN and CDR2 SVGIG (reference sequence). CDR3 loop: CAWNDLDNEQFF. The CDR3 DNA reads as TGTGCCTGGAACGATTTAGACAATGAGCAGTTCTTC.

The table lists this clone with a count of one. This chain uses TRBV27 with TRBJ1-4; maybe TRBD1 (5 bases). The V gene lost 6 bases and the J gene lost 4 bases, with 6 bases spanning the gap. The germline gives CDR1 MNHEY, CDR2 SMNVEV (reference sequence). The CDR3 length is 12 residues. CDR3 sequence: CASSDSNEKLFF. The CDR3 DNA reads TGTGCCAGCAGCGACAGTAATGAAAAACTGTTTTTT.

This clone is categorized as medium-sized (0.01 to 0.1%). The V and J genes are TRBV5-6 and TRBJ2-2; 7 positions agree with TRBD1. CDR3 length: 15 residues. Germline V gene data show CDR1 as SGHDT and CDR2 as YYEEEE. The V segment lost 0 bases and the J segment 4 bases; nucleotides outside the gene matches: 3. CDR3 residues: CASSLDRGSTGELFF. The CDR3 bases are TGTGCCAGCAGCTTGGACAGGGGAAGCACCGGGGAGCTGTTTTTT.

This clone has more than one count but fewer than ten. The CDR3 region is CASSLGLASGTDTQYF. CDR3 coding DNA: TGTGCCAGCAGCTTAGGACTAGCGAGTGGAACAGATACGCAGTATTTT. V usage is TRBV7-8 and J usage is TRBJ2-3; 8 bases line up with TRBD2. Germline V CDR1 and CDR2: SGHVS, FQNEAQ. CDR3 length: 16 amino acids. With 1 base clipped from V and 3 bases from J, the junction kept 6 bases outside the gene matches.

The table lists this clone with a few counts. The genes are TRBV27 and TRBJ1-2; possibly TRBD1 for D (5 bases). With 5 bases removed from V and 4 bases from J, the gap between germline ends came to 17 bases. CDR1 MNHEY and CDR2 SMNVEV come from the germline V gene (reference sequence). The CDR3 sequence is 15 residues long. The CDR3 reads CASSPEGVRTYGYTF. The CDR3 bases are TGTGCCAGCAGTCCGGAAGGGGTTAGGACCTATGGCTACACCTTC.

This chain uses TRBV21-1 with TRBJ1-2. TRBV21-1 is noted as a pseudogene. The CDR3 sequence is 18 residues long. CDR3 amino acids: CASSKGRVREEEDYGYTF. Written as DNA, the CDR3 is TGTGCCAGCAGCAAAGGGAGGGTCAGGGAGGAGGAAGACTATGGCTACACCTTC.

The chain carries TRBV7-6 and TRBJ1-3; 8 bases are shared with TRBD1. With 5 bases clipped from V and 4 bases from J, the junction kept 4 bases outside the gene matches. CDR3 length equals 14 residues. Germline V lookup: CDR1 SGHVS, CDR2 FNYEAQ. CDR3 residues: CASSRDRSGNTIYF. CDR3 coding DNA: TGTGCCAGCAGCCGGGACAGGTCCGGAAACACCATATATTTT.